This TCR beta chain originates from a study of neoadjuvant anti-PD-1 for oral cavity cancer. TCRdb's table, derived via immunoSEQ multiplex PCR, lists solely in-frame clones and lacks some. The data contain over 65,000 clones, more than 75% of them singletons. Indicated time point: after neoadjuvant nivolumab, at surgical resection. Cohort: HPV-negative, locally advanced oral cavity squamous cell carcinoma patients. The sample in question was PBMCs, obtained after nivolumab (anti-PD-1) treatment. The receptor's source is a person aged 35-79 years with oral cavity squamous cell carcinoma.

CDR3 coding DNA: TGTGCCAGCAGTTTACGACAGGGGAACTATGGCTACACCTTC. This gives the protein CASSLRQGNYGYTF. The chain employs TRBV27 and TRBJ1-2, with TRBD1 matching 8 bases. Germline V gives CDR1 MNHEY, CDR2 SMNVEV (reference sequence). V dropped 2 bases and J dropped 2; count of bases not matched to a gene: 1. The length of the CDR3 is 14 residues.